Each of the 20 T cell receptor beta chains below was sequenced from the same sample in a study of cytomegalovirus exposure and HLA in healthy donors. A multiplex PCR was run with 60 Vbeta primers and 13 Jbeta primers. Sequencing was performed with immunoSEQ multiplex PCR; in TCRdb, only in-frame clones are kept and a portion is missing. Here the sample spans approximately 120,000 clones, around 78% being singletons. Sequencing was done on a sample of PBMCs. The receptors here all came from a man aged 35 to 55 in good health and CMV-seronegative.

The genes are TRBV18 and TRBJ2-1; the match to TRBD1 covers 7 bases. The ends lost 5 bases at V and 10 bases at J; junction bases unmatched: 11. The CDR3 runs to 14 residues. Germline lookup yields CDR1 KGHSH and CDR2 LQKENI. CDR3 loop: CASSSTQGVREQFF. For the CDR3, the DNA is TGTGCCAGCTCATCAACCCAGGGGGTACGGGAGCAGTTCTTC. The whole variable domain, filled in from reference TRBV18 and TRBJ2-1, reads NAGVMQNPRHLVRRRGQEARLRCSPMKGHSHVYWYRQLPEEGLKFMVYLQKENIIDESGMPKERFSAEFPKEGPSILRIQQVVRGDSAAYFCASSSTQGVREQFFGPGTRLTVL.

This CDR3 reads CASSYGSRIYEQYF. The CDR3 nucleotides are TGTGCCAGCAGTTACGGTTCGCGGATCTACGAGCAGTACTTC. The chain combines TRBV6-5 with TRBJ2-7; no firm D call. This CDR3 has 14 residues. The V end was cut by 2 bases, the J end by 3 bases, with 11 bases between. Germline CDR1 MNHEY, CDR2 SVGAGI.

This chain joins TRBV2 and TRBJ2-3, with a possible D match to TRBD1 (5 bases). CDR3 length: 15 amino acids. Germline CDR1 and CDR2: SNHLY and FYNNEI. V was cut by 3 bases and J by 1 base, with 11 bases left in between. The CDR3 loop reads CASSDKGSRTDTQYF. The CDR3 coding sequence is TGTGCCAGCAGTGATAAGGGGTCTCGCACAGATACGCAGTATTTT.

This sequence joins TRBV7-6 and TRBJ1-5; D possibly corresponds to TRBD1 (6 bases). Germline CDR1 is SGHVS and CDR2 is FNYEAQ. V shed 8 bases and J shed 7 bases, with 21 bases lying between them. The CDR3 consists of 15 residues. The CDR3 reads CASSAFQGFGQPQHF. The CDR3 DNA follows: TGTGCCAGCTCAGCATTCCAGGGGTTCGGGCAGCCCCAGCATTTT.

V is TRBV27 and J is TRBJ2-3; TRBD1 might be the D (6 bases). Germline V gene sequence: CDR1 MNHEY, CDR2 SMNVEV (reference sequence). Trimming cost V 6 bases and J 3 bases, with 16 bases left between them. The CDR3 covers 15 residues. CDR3 protein: CASRMTGAETDTQYF. The DNA of the CDR3 is TGTGCCAGCAGGATGACAGGAGCGGAAACAGATACGCAGTATTTT.

This clone was detected only a few times. V and J are TRBV19 and TRBJ1-1, with TRBD1 matching 8 bases. The CDR3 is 13 residues long. With V trimmed by 2 bases and J by 10 bases, 6 bases remained unmatched. CDR1 and CDR2 from the germline V gene are LNHDA and SQIVND (reference sequence). The CDR3 loop is CASSIQGAYGAFF. The CDR3 DNA reads as TGTGCCAGTAGTATACAGGGGGCGTATGGAGCTTTCTTT.

The genes are TRBV4-3 and TRBJ1-1; 10 bases line up with TRBD1. This CDR3 region has 19 residues. Germline lookup yields CDR1 LGHNA and CDR2 YSLEER. The J segment lost 0 bases and the V segment lost 0 bases, leaving 10 bases of the junction unmatched. CDR3 DNA sequence: TGCGCCAGCAGCCAAGAGGACGGCGGGACAGGGGAGATGAACACTGAAGCTTTCTTT. Translating it yields CASSQEDGGTGEMNTEAFF.

CDR3 coding DNA: TGCGCCAGCAGCTTGGTCTATGGAAACACCATATATTTT. Amino acid sequence: CASSLVYGNTIYF. The chain couples TRBV5-1 to TRBJ1-3; D not resolved. Per germline, CDR1 SGHRS and CDR2 YFSETQ. V lost 0 bases, J lost 3 bases, and 4 bases lay in between. The CDR3 totals 13 residues.

The V gene is TRBV13, the J gene TRBJ2-7, with a possible D match to TRBD1 (6 bases). V shed 6 bases and J shed 5 bases, with 11 bases lying between them. Germline CDR1 reads PRHDT; CDR2 reads FYEKMQ (reference sequence). The CDR3 is 12 amino acids. CDR3 DNA sequence: TGTGCCAGCAGACAACAGGGCAACGAGCAGTACTTC. It translates to CASRQQGNEQYF.

This chain uses TRBV7-8 with TRBJ1-2; 7 nucleotides agree with TRBD1. Germline CDR1 and CDR2: SGHVS and FQNEAQ. This CDR3 is 14 amino acids long. The junction had 7 bases not matched to a gene; V was cut back by 6 bases and J by 3 bases. CDR3 amino acids: CASRSGTDDYGYTF. CDR3 nucleotides: TGTGCCAGCAGGTCCGGGACAGATGACTATGGCTACACCTTC. The full variable domain, rest sourced from reference TRBV7-8 and TRBJ1-2, is GAGVSQSPRYKVAKRGQDVALRCDPISGHVSLFWYQQALGQGPEFLTYFQNEAQLDKSGLPSDRFFAERPEGSVSTLKIQRTQQEDSAVYLCASRSGTDDYGYTFGSGTRLTVV.

Remarks on this clone: Sequence at one end of the junction differs from germline and may be a read error. V is TRBV10-3 and J is TRBJ2-3, with 7 positions matching TRBD1. The CDR3 contains 11 residues. Germline V gene sequence: CDR1 ENHRY, CDR2 SYGVKD. CDR3 DNA: TGTGCCACCTTGGAGAAGGGGGCTTGGAATTTT. Protein: CATLEKGAWNF.

The rearrangement links TRBV19 to TRBJ1-2, with 8 bases aligning to TRBD1. The V and J ends lost 6 bases and 3 bases, in that order; junction bases with no gene match: 6. Germline V gives CDR1 LNHDA, CDR2 SQIVND (reference sequence). The CDR3 covers 14 residues. In DNA, the CDR3 is TGTGCCAGTAGGCCGGGACAGGACTACTATGGCTACACCTTC. Its translation is CASRPGQDYYGYTF.

The V and J genes are TRBV27 and TRBJ2-7; possibly TRBD2 for D (7 bases). The CDR3 covers 15 residues. Trimming took 0 bases from V and 2 from J, leaving 11 bases between them. Germline CDR1 and CDR2: MNHEY and SMNVEV (reference sequence). DNA of the CDR3: TGTGCCAGCAGTTTATCGCGGGGGCAAGCCTACGAGCAGTACTTC. As protein: CASSLSRGQAYEQYF.

The chain employs TRBV4-3 and TRBJ1-4, with 8 bases aligning to TRBD1. The length of the CDR3 is 16 residues. CDR1 and CDR2 (germline): LGHNA, YSLEER. The junction had 7 bases not matched to a gene; V was cut back by 0 bases and J by 7 bases. The CDR3 nucleotides are TGCGCCAGCAGCCAAGACGGCACAGGGGGGGTTGAAAAACTGTTTTTT. Translating it yields CASSQDGTGGVEKLFF.

This chain links TRBV7-2 with TRBJ2-2; 9 bases map to TRBD2. J gave up 0 bases and V 5 bases, and 4 bases lay outside the gene matches. The CDR3 is 16 amino acids. Germline CDR1 and CDR2: SGHTA and FQGNSA. CDR3 residues: CASSTLAGTNTGELFF. The CDR3 DNA sequence: TGTGCCAGCAGCACCCTAGCGGGGACGAACACCGGGGAGCTGTTTTTT.

The chain links TRBV7-9 to TRBJ1-2; TRBD1 matches at 9 bases. The CDR3 totals 15 residues. V dropped 3 bases and J dropped 6; count of bases not matched to a gene: 8. Germline CDR1 reads SEHNR; CDR2 reads FQNEAQ (reference sequence). The CDR3 sequence is CASSFETGGADGYTF. CDR3 nucleotides: TGTGCCAGCAGCTTTGAAACAGGGGGCGCGGATGGCTACACCTTC.

Remarks on this clone: Within the sample, other DNA sequences also encode this same CDR3. The V call is TRBV19, the J call TRBJ1-2; 7 bases align to TRBD1. Per the germline V gene, CDR1 is LNHDA and CDR2 is SQIVND (reference sequence). J lost 4 bases, V lost 5 bases, and 7 bases had no gene match. This CDR3 has 14 residues. In nucleotides, the CDR3 is TGTGCCAGTAGTGCTCGGGACAGCATCTATGGCTACACCTTC. Residues: CASSARDSIYGYTF.

The J gene is TRBJ2-5, the V gene TRBV4-1; weak D call: TRBD1 (5 bases). V shed 0 bases and J shed 2 bases, with 10 bases lying between them. This CDR3 has 15 amino acids. The germline V gene encodes CDR1 MGHRA and CDR2 YSYEKL. The chain's CDR3 is CASSQEGQGQETQYF. DNA for the CDR3: TGCGCCAGCAGCCAAGAAGGGCAGGGACAAGAGACCCAGTACTTC.

This rearrangement joins TRBV29-1 to TRBJ2-7; unclear D gene. The CDR3 sequence is 11 residues long. The germline V gene has CDR1 SQVTM and CDR2 ANQGSEA. V lost 1 base and J lost 4, with 5 bases in between. This CDR3 is CSVEVSYEQYF. The CDR3 coding sequence is TGCAGCGTTGAAGTGTCATACGAGCAGTACTTC.

This sequence joins TRBV6-4 and TRBJ1-1; no clear D. The CDR3 runs to 14 residues. The germline gives CDR1 MRHNA, CDR2 SNTAGT. Trimming pared 8 bases from V and 5 bases from J, leaving 18 bases between. CDR3 sequence (DNA): TGTGCCAGCCTCGAACCCCGGTCGAAGACTGAAGCTTTCTTT. Amino acid sequence: CASLEPRSKTEAFF.